A single sample gave rise to the 21 T cell receptor beta chains below, sequenced in a study of beta chain features in type 1 diabetes. The investigators reverse transcribed all of the isolated RNA, so they sequenced expressed TCRB transcripts. Data came from immunoSEQ multiplex PCR; TCRdb stores just in-frame clones and leaves some out. This repertoire shows around 710,000 clones, 9.5% to 15% found once; its top ten account for more than 0.1%. Study results and limitations: Among all four CD4+ subsets, Type 1 diabetes patients had TCRB CDR3s that were moderately but significantly shorter.

For these receptors, no antigen is known. Specimen: naive CD4+ T cells from blood. The origin of the receptors is a man aged 30 to 45 with type 1 diabetes.

The chain joins TRBV19 to TRBJ2-1, with D hard to call. The germline V gene encodes CDR1 LNHDA and CDR2 SQIVND (reference sequence). The CDR3 contains 13 residues. V lost 3 bases and J 5 bases, leaving 8 bases between the germline ends. The CDR3 DNA follows: TGTGCCAGTAGTATGGACCGAGACAATGAGCAGTTCTTC. Translation: CASSMDRDNEQFF.

V and J are TRBV10-3 and TRBJ2-5; a possible D gene is TRBD2 (6 bases). The germline V gene has CDR1 ENHRY and CDR2 SYGVKD. Trimming shortened V by 0 bases and J by 5 bases, and 10 bases separated the two germline ends. This CDR3 region has 14 residues. The CDR3 DNA is TGTGCCATCAGTGAGTCAAAAGGGAGGGAGACCCAGTACTTC. Amino acids: CAISESKGRETQYF.

The chain uses TRBV9 and TRBJ2-5; D may be TRBD2 (5 bases). Between the trimmed V and J ends, which lost 4 bases and 4 bases, there was a span of 14 bases. Germline CDR1 and CDR2: SGDLS and YYNGEE. The CDR3 sequence is 14 residues long. CDR3 amino acids: CASSPQLVGETQYF. The CDR3 nucleotides are TGTGCCAGCAGCCCCCAACTAGTAGGAGAGACCCAGTACTTC.

There are a few counts of this clone. The same CDR3 can be traced to other DNA sequences in this sample. This chain connects TRBV5-1 to TRBJ2-7; D is uncertain. Trimming removed 0 bases from V and 2 bases from J, with 3 bases in between. This CDR3 has 12 amino acids. Germline CDR1 and CDR2: SGHRS and YFSETQ. CDR3 sequence reads: CASSLDTYEQYF. The DNA for the CDR3 is TGCGCCAGCAGCTTGGACACCTACGAGCAGTACTTC.

This chain connects TRBV6-6 to TRBJ1-4; 7 bases agree with TRBD1. The germline V gene has CDR1 MNHNY and CDR2 SVGAGI (reference sequence). This CDR3 spans 13 amino acids. J was trimmed by 4 bases and V by 6 bases; bases with no gene match: 2. The CDR3 nucleotides are TGTGCCAGCAGACAGGGGTTTAATGAAAAACTGTTTTTT. Translation gives CASRQGFNEKLFF.

There are a few counts of this clone. The V gene is TRBV7-8, the J gene TRBJ2-7, with TRBD1 identical over 8 bases. From germline, CDR1 is SGHVS and CDR2 FQNEAQ. After removal of 1 base from V and 0 bases from J, the junction contained 2 bases not matched to a gene. This CDR3 spans 15 amino acids. The CDR3 DNA reads TGTGCCAGCAGCTTAGTCACAGGGGGCTCCTACGAGCAGTACTTC. It encodes CASSLVTGGSYEQYF.

The J gene is TRBJ2-3, the V gene TRBV10-3; D is unclear. V was shortened by 11 bases and J by 6 bases, with 15 bases between the two germline ends. The CDR3 spans 12 residues. Per the germline V gene, CDR1 is ENHRY and CDR2 is SYGVKD. CDR3 sequence (DNA): TGTGCCTCCGGGTCACTCTCGGATACGCAGTATTTT. Translating it yields CASGSLSDTQYF.

This clone has more than one count but fewer than ten. J is TRBJ1-5 and V is TRBV6-5, with D perhaps TRBD1 (5 bases). Trimming removed 5 bases from V and 1 base from J, with 9 bases in between. The germline V gene encodes CDR1 MNHEY and CDR2 SVGAGI. This CDR3 region has 14 residues. The CDR3 DNA reads TGTGCCAGCAGTGGGCAGGGAAGCAATCAGCCCCAGCATTTT. The encoded protein is CASSGQGSNQPQHF.

The chain has TRBV18 and TRBJ2-1, with 7 bases that match TRBD1. Germline V gives CDR1 KGHSH, CDR2 LQKENI. The CDR3 runs to 15 residues. V shed 3 bases and J 2 bases; nucleotides not matched to a gene: 4. The CDR3 sequence: CASSPRTGPYNEQFF. The CDR3 coding sequence is TGTGCCAGCTCACCGAGGACAGGCCCCTACAATGAGCAGTTCTTC.

The chain couples TRBV28 to TRBJ1-5; no clear D gene. Trimming left V 6 bases short and J 0 bases short, with 18 bases between. This CDR3 is 17 amino acids long. CDR1 is MDHEN, CDR2 SYDVKM, per germline. The CDR3 DNA reads as TGTGCCAGCAGAAGACCGGGGAGCGCACTTAGCAATCAGCCCCAGCATTTT. It is translated as CASRRPGSALSNQPQHF.

The rearrangement joins TRBV29-1 to TRBJ2-5; 9 nucleotides agree with TRBD2. The trim removed 3 bases at V and 5 bases at J, leaving 10 bases unmatched. The CDR3 loop spans 15 amino acids. Germline loops: CDR1 SQVTM, CDR2 ANQGSEA. CDR3 nucleotides: TGCAGCGTTGACTTCGGGACTAGCTGGGGGGAGACCCAGTACTTC. Its protein is CSVDFGTSWGETQYF.

In this sample, this clone turned up a few times. The rearrangement uses TRBV18 and TRBJ1-2; 7 bases line up with TRBD1. Trimming took 5 bases from V and 3 from J; bases not matched to a gene: 3. This CDR3 has 13 amino acids. The V gene's germline CDR1 is KGHSH and CDR2 LQKENI. The CDR3 is CASSSGQDYGYTF. CDR3 nucleotides: TGTGCCAGCTCATCCGGACAGGACTATGGCTACACCTTC.

This clone came up once. This sequence joins TRBV7-2 and TRBJ1-2; no reliable D call. This CDR3 region has 13 residues. The germline V gene encodes CDR1 SGHTA and CDR2 FQGNSA. Trimming took off 5 bases at V and 1 base at J, with 8 bases between the two ends. CDR3 coding DNA: TGTGCCAGCAGCCGCGACGATAACTATGGCTACACCTTC. It encodes CASSRDDNYGYTF.

The chain combines TRBV29-1 with TRBJ1-2; perhaps TRBD1 as D (5 bases). The V end was cut by 5 bases, the J end by 4 bases, with 17 bases between. CDR1 SQVTM and CDR2 ANQGSEA come from the germline V gene. The CDR3 sequence is 14 residues long. Written as DNA, the CDR3 is TGCAGCGTTCTCGGGGACGGGAAATCCTATGGCTACACCTTC. Its protein is CSVLGDGKSYGYTF.

The gene calls are TRBV28 and TRBJ1-5; tentatively, D is TRBD1 (6 bases). Looked up from germline, CDR1 is MDHEN and CDR2 is SYDVKM. V was trimmed by 6 bases and J by 7 bases, leaving 19 bases between them. The CDR3 runs to 15 residues. The CDR3 sequence is CASSPVIGGRQPQHF. The CDR3, as DNA: TGTGCCAGCAGCCCCGTCATCGGGGGCAGGCAGCCCCAGCATTTT.

CDR3 DNA sequence: TGCAGCGTTGAAGATCAAGGGACCTACGAGCAGTACTTC. Translating gives CSVEDQGTYEQYF. The chain is built from TRBV29-1 and TRBJ2-7; no reliable D call. The CDR3 has 13 amino acids. Per germline, CDR1 SQVTM and CDR2 ANQGSEA. Trimming shortened V by 0 bases and J by 2 bases, and 8 bases separated the two germline ends.

A few counts support this clone. The gene calls are TRBV7-9 and TRBJ2-3, with 9 bases fitting TRBD1. J lost 2 bases, V lost 1 base, and 1 base had no gene match. The CDR3 is 15 residues long. CDR1 and CDR2 from the germline V gene are SEHNR and FQNEAQ (reference sequence). CDR3 coding DNA: TGTGCCAGCAGCTTAGGGGACAGGGACACAGATACGCAGTATTTT. This sequence encodes CASSLGDRDTDTQYF.

The chain combines TRBV9 with TRBJ1-3; no definite D call. Germline V lookup: CDR1 SGDLS, CDR2 YYNGEE. V was shortened by 7 bases and J by 1 base, with 9 bases between the two germline ends. CDR3 length: 13 amino acids. CDR3 in DNA: TGTGCCAGCTCTGGGAGTTCTGGAAACACCATATATTTT. It codes for CASSGSSGNTIYF.

This sequence joins TRBV10-3 and TRBJ2-7, with 9 positions matching TRBD1. The CDR3 is 14 amino acids. V was clipped by 6 bases and J by 5 bases; unmatched bases: 8. Germline CDR1 reads ENHRY; CDR2 reads SYGVKD. The CDR3 reads CAIRPGQGIDEQYF. Here the CDR3 DNA reads TGTGCCATCAGGCCGGGACAGGGTATCGACGAGCAGTACTTC.

This clone appeared once. This chain connects TRBV15 to TRBJ1-4; weak D call: TRBD1 (6 bases). Germline loops: CDR1 LNHNV, CDR2 YYDKDF (reference sequence). V was shortened by 5 bases and J by 5 bases, with 12 bases between the two germline ends. CDR3 size: 14 residues. CDR3: CATSAGVRNEKLFF. CDR3 nucleotide sequence: TGTGCCACCAGCGCAGGGGTTCGAAATGAAAAACTGTTTTTT.

Concerning this clone itself: Other nucleotide sequences from this sample produce the same CDR3. V is TRBV9 and J is TRBJ2-7, with unresolved D. Germline lookup yields CDR1 SGDLS and CDR2 YYNGEE. The CDR3 has 14 residues. The V gene lost 0 bases and the J gene lost 0 bases, with 7 bases spanning the gap. DNA for the CDR3: TGTGCCAGCAGCGTAGATCCGGGCTCCTACGAGCAGTACTTC. As protein: CASSVDPGSYEQYF.